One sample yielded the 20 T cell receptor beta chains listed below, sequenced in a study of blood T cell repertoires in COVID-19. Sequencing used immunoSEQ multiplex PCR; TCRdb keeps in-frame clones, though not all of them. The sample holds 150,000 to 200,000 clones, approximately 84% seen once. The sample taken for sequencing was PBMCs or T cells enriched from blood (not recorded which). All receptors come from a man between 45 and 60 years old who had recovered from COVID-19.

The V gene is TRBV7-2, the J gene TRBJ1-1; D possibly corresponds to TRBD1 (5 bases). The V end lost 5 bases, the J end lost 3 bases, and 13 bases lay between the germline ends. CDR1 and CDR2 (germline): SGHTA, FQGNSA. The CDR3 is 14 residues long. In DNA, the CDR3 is TGTGCCAGCAGCCCAGCATGGGGGGACACTGAAGCTTTCTTT. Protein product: CASSPAWGDTEAFF.

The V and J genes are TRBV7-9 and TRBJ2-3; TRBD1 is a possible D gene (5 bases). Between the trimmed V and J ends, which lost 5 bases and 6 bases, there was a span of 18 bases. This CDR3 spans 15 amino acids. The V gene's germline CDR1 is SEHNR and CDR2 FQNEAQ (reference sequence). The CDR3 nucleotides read TGTGCCAGCAGCCCCCGGGCCCAGGGTGGGGATACGCAGTATTTT. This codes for CASSPRAQGGDTQYF.

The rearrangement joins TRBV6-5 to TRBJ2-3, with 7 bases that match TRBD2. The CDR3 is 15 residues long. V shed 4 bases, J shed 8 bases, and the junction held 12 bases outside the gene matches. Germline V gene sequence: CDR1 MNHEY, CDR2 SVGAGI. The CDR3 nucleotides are TGTGCCAGCAGTTCCCCGGGGGGTCAGTCAGGTACGCAGTATTTT. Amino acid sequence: CASSSPGGQSGTQYF.

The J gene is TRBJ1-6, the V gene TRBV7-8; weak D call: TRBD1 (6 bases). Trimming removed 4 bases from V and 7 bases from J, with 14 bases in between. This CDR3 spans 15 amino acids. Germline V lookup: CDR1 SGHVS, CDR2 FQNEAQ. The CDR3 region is CASSWNRETNSPLHF. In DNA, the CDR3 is TGTGCCAGCAGCTGGAACAGGGAGACAAATTCACCCCTCCACTTT.

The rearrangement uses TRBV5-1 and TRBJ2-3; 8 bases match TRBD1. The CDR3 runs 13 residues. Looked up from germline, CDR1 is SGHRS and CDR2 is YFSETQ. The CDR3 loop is CARTGTRTDTQYF. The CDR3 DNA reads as TGCGCAAGGACAGGGACTCGCACAGATACGCAGTATTTT.

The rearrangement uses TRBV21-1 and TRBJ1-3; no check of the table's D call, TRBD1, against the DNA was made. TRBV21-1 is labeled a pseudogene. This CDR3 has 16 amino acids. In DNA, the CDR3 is TGTGCCAGATTGGGAGACCGACAGGTCTCTGGAAACACCATATATTTT. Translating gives CARLGDRQVSGNTIYF.

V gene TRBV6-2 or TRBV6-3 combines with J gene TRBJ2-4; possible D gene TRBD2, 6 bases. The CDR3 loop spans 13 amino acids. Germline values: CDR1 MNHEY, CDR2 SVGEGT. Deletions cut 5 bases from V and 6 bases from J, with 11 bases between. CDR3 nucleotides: TGTGCCAGCAGTGGTACCGGGAGAAACATTCAGTACTTC. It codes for CASSGTGRNIQYF.

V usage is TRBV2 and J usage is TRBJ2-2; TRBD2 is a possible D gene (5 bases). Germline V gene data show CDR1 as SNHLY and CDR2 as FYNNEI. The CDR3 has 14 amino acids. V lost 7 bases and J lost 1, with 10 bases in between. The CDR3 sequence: CASNAGMNTGELFF. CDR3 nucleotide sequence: TGTGCCAGCAATGCGGGCATGAACACCGGGGAGCTGTTTTTT.

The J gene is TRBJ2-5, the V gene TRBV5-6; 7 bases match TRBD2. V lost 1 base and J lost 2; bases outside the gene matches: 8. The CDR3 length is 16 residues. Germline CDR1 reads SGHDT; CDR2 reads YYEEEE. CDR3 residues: CASSLRGPGGQETQYF. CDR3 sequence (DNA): TGTGCCAGCAGCTTGCGAGGGCCCGGGGGGCAAGAGACCCAGTACTTC.

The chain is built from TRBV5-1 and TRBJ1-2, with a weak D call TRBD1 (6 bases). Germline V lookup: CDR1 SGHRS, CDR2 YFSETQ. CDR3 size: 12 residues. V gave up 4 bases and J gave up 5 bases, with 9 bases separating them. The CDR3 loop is CASSKTGYGYTF. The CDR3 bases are TGCGCCAGCAGCAAAACAGGGTATGGCTACACCTTC.

DNA of the CDR3: TGTGCCAGCAGCTTAGGGGTAGGGAGGAGCAATCAGCCCCAGCATTTT. This sequence encodes CASSLGVGRSNQPQHF. The chain couples TRBV7-2 to TRBJ1-5; D is unresolved. Deletions cut 1 base from V and 1 base from J, with 11 bases between. Looked up from germline, CDR1 is SGHTA and CDR2 is FQGNSA. This CDR3 comprises 16 residues.

DNA of the CDR3: TGTGCCAGCAGCTCGACCGGGAAACTTAGCACCGGGGAGCTGTTTTTT. It is translated as CASSSTGKLSTGELFF. The chain links TRBV11-3 to TRBJ2-2; D is possibly TRBD2 (5 bases). Between the trimmed V and J ends, which lost 4 bases and 4 bases, there was a span of 16 bases. This CDR3 is 16 amino acids long. CDR1 and CDR2 (germline): SGHNT, YENEEA.

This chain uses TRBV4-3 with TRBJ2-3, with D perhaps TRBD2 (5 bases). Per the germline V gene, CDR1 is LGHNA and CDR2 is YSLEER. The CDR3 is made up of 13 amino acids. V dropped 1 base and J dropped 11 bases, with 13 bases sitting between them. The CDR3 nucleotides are TGCGCCAGCAGCCAAGGGGATGGCAGCGGGCAGTATTTT. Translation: CASSQGDGSGQYF.

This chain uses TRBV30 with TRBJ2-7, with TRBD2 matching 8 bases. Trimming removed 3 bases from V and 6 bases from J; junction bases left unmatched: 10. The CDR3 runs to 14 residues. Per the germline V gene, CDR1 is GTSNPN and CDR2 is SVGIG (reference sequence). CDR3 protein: CAWRGPRGGREQYF. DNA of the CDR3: TGTGCCTGGAGGGGCCCCCGGGGGGGACGCGAGCAGTACTTC.

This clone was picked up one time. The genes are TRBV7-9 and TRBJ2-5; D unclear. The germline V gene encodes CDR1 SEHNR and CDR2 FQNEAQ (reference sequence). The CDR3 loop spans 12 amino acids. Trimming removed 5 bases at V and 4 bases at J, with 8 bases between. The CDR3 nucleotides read TGTGCCAGCAGCCCGCAACTAGAGACCCAGTACTTC. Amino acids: CASSPQLETQYF.

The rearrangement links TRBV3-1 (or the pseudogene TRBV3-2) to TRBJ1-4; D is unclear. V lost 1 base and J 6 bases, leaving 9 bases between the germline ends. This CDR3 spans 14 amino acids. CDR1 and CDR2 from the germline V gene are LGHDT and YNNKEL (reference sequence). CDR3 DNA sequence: TGTGCCAGCAGCCAAGGCCAGGCCCATGAAAAACTGTTTTTT. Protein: CASSQGQAHEKLFF.

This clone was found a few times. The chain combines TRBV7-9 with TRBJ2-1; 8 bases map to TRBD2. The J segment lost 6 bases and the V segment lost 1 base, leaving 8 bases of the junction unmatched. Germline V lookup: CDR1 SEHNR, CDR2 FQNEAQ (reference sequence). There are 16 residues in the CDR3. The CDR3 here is CASSLDLGLAGNEQFF. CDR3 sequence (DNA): TGTGCCAGCAGCTTAGACCTTGGTCTAGCGGGCAATGAGCAGTTCTTC.

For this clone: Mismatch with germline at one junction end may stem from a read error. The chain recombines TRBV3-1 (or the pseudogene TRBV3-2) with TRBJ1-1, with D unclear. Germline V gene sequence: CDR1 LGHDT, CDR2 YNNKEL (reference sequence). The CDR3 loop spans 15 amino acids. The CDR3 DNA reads TGTGCCAGCAGCCAAGTGCTCAACTCCCAAGCTATTTGGACTTTT. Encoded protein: CASSQVLNSQAIWTF.

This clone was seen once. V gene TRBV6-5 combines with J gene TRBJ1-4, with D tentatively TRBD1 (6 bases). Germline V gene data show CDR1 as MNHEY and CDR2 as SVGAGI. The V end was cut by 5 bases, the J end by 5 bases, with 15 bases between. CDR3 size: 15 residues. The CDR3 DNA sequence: TGTGCCAGCAGTACGACAGGTAGCGCAAATGAAAAACTGTTTTTT. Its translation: CASSTTGSANEKLFF.

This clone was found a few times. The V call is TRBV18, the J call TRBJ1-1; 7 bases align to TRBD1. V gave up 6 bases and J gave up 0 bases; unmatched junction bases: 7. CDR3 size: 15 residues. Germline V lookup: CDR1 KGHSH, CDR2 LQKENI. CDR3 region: CASSRSGGMNTEAFF. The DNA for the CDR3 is TGTGCCAGCTCTCGGTCAGGGGGGATGAACACTGAAGCTTTCTTT.